This T cell receptor (beta chain) was profiled in a study of T-cell reconstitution after alpha-beta-depleted transplantation in children. V lost 2 bases to trimming and J lost 4 bases; unmatched junction nucleotides: 8. The CDR3 extends over 16 amino acids. The germline gives CDR1 SGHDT, CDR2 YYEEEE. This clonotype was seen more than once but under ten times. TCRbeta library construction was performed incorporating unique molecular identifiers. Each CDR3 protein gets one entry after TCRdb re-called the PCR reads with MiXCR. This sample has some 640,000 distinct CDR3 sequences, with approximately 17% found just once.

The source was PBMCs from the stem cell graft donor, collected from the stem cell graft. This chain uses TRBV5-6 with TRBJ2-1, with TRBD2 matching over 8 bases. The sequence derives from a human donor who donated a stem cell graft to a child with acute myeloid leukemia. The CDR3 DNA sequence: TGTGCCAGCAGCTTAACGGGGGGGTCCCCTTACAATGAGCAGTTCTTC. Its translation is CASSLTGGSPYNEQFF.